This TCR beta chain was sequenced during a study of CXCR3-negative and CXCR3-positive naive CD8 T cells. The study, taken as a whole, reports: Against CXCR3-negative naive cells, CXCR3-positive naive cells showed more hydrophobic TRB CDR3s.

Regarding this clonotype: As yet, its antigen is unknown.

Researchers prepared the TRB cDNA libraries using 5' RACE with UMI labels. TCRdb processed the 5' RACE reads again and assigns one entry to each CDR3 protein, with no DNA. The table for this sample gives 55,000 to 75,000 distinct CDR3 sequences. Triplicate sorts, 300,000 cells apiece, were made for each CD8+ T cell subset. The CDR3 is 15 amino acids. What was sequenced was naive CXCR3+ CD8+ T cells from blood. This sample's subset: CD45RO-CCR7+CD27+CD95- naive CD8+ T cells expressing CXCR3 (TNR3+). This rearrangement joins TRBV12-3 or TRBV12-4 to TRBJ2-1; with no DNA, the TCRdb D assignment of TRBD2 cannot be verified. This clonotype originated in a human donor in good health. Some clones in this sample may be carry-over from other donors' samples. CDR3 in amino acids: CASTNIGLADEGQFF.